This T cell receptor (beta chain) was captured by sequencing in a study of blood T cell repertoires in COVID-19. The junction had 13 bases not matched to a gene; V was cut back by 0 bases and J by 0 bases. This CDR3 is 19 amino acids long. CDR1 is GTSNPN and CDR2 is SVGIG in the germline V gene (reference sequence). Under the authors' procedure: It was from reference gene primer amplification that nucleated cell counts were estimated. Sequenced by immunoSEQ multiplex PCR; TCRdb stores in-frame clones only, minus some. From that table come the V and J calls and clone size; the DNA was used to work out D and trimming. The data contain about 220,000 clones, 70% to 85% of them singletons. Participants were aged about 18 to 100 years from approximately 25 US areas. Clinical history reported by participants formed the basis on which cohorts were assigned.

The rearrangement joins TRBV30 to TRBJ2-1, with 8 bases identical to TRBD1. The sequenced sample was PBMCs or T cells enriched from blood (not recorded which). The origin of this receptor is a woman aged 60 to 75 who had recovered from COVID-19. The CDR3: CAWSVLLRTGGTSYNEQFF. The CDR3 nucleotides read TGTGCCTGGAGTGTATTACTCCGTACAGGGGGGACCTCCTACAATGAGCAGTTCTTC.